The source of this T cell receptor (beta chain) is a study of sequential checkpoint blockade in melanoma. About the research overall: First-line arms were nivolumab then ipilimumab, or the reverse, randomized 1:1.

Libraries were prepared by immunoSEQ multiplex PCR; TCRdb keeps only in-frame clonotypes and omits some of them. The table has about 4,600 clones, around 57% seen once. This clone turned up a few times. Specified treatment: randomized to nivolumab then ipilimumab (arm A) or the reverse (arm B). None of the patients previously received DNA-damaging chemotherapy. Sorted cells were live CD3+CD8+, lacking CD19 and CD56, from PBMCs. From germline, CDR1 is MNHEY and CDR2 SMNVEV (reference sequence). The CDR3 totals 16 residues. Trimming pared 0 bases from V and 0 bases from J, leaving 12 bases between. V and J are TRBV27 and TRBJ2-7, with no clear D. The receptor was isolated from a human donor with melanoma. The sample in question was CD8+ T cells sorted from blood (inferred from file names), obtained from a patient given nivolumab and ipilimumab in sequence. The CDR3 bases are TGTGCCAGCAGTTTATCCCCTTCACAGAGCTCCTACGAGCAGTACTTC. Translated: CASSLSPSQSSYEQYF.